These 27 T cell receptor beta chains were sequenced from one sample in a study of control samples from healthy donors and cancer patients. TCRdb's copy holds only in-frame clones and misses some; the assay was immunoSEQ multiplex PCR. The sample has around 170,000 clones, approximately 86% seen once; the top ten hold around 5%. Input material: blood. Receptor source: a woman in her twenties or thirties in good health.

The chain carries TRBV7-9 and TRBJ2-1; tentatively, D is TRBD1 or TRBD2 (5 bases each). The V gene lost 1 base and the J gene lost 13 bases, with 17 bases spanning the gap. Germline V CDR1 and CDR2: SEHNR, FQNEAQ (reference sequence). There are 14 residues in the CDR3. Written as DNA, the CDR3 is TGTGCCAGCAGCTTAGGAGGGACGGAGCAGCTCCAGTTCTTC. Protein: CASSLGGTEQLQFF.

This sequence joins TRBV12-5 and TRBJ1-3, with D perhaps matching TRBD1 (5 bases). Germline lookup yields CDR1 LGHNT and CDR2 FRNRAP. Trimming pared 0 bases from V and 0 bases from J, leaving 15 bases between. CDR3 length: 18 amino acids. The CDR3 DNA follows: TGTGCTAGTGGTTTGGTACTGGGAAGGGACTTCTCTGGAAACACCATATATTTT. This translates into CASGLVLGRDFSGNTIYF. Looking up the rest from reference TRBV12-5 and TRBJ1-3 gives the full variable domain: DARVTQTPRHKVTEMGQEVTMRCQPILGHNTVFWYRQTMMQGLELLAYFRNRAPLDDSGMPKDRFSAEMPDATLATLKIQPSEPRDSAVYFCASGLVLGRDFSGNTIYFGEGSWLTVV.

The V call is TRBV4-1, the J call TRBJ2-7; D gene unclear. The germline V gene has CDR1 MGHRA and CDR2 YSYEKL. CDR3 length: 14 amino acids. V was pared by 4 bases and J by 6 bases, with 16 bases between. The CDR3 DNA sequence: TGCGCCAGCAGCCGAAAGATTCAAATTTCCGAGCAGTACTTC. It encodes CASSRKIQISEQYF.

This chain links TRBV10-3 with TRBJ2-3; no firm D call. Trimming shortened V by 4 bases and J by 0 bases, and 11 bases separated the two germline ends. The CDR3 is made up of 15 amino acids. The germline V gene has CDR1 ENHRY and CDR2 SYGVKD. In nucleotides, the CDR3 is TGTGCCATCAGTGTGGGCAGATCTAGCACAGATACGCAGTATTTT. Its protein is CAISVGRSSTDTQYF.

V and J are TRBV24-1 and TRBJ2-3, with no clear D. There are 14 residues in the CDR3. The germline CDR1 and CDR2 sequences are KGHDR and SFDVKD. Trimming took 7 bases from V and 0 from J, leaving 10 bases between them. For the CDR3, the DNA is TGTGCCACCAGGGCTAGTGGAAGCACAGATACGCAGTATTTT. Its translation: CATRASGSTDTQYF.

The DNA for the CDR3 is TGTGCCAGCAGTCACGACAGGGAAGTTGTAGGCTACACCTTC. Its protein is CASSHDREVVGYTF. J is TRBJ1-2 and V is TRBV6-5, with 7 bases identical to TRBD1. CDR1 is MNHEY, CDR2 SVGAGI, per germline. The CDR3 contains 14 residues. The junction had 11 bases not matched to a gene; V was cut back by 5 bases and J by 8 bases.

The rearrangement uses TRBV15 and TRBJ1-6; D is undetermined. Germline assignment: CDR1 LNHNV and CDR2 YYDKDF (reference sequence). This CDR3 is 12 amino acids long. The V gene lost 5 bases and the J gene lost 7 bases, with 6 bases spanning the gap. The CDR3 coding sequence is TGTGCCACCAGCTCGGGGAATTCACCCCTCCACTTT. This encodes CATSSGNSPLHF.

The chain is built from TRBV9 and TRBJ2-1, with a possible D match to TRBD1 (8 bases). V was shortened by 2 bases and J by 6 bases, with 15 bases between the two germline ends. Germline V gives CDR1 SGDLS, CDR2 YYNGEE. The length of the CDR3 is 15 residues. CDR3 nucleotides: TGTGCCAGCAGCGTGGATTACAGGGGGGGCAATGAGCAGTTCTTC. Translation gives CASSVDYRGGNEQFF. Drawing the rest from reference TRBV9 and TRBJ2-1, the complete variable domain is DSGVTQTPKHLITATGQRVTLRCSPRSGDLSVYWYQQSLDQGLQFLIQYYNGEERAKGNILERFSAQQFPDLHSELNLSSLELGDSALYFCASSVDYRGGNEQFFGPGTRLTVL.

This chain connects TRBV9 to TRBJ2-3; D is perhaps TRBD2 (6 bases). In germline, CDR1 is SGDLS, CDR2 YYNGEE. Between the trimmed V and J ends, which lost 1 base and 5 bases, there was a span of 8 bases. The CDR3 extends over 13 amino acids. CDR3 in amino acids: CASSVLAQDTQYF. CDR3 DNA: TGTGCCAGCAGCGTACTAGCGCAAGATACGCAGTATTTT.

The chain links TRBV15 to TRBJ1-1; no firm D call. There are 12 residues in the CDR3. The germline V gene encodes CDR1 LNHNV and CDR2 YYDKDF (reference sequence). V lost 5 bases and J 5 bases, leaving 9 bases between the germline ends. CDR3 sequence reads: CATSEEGTEAFF. CDR3 DNA: TGTGCCACCAGCGAGGAGGGAACTGAAGCTTTCTTT.

V and J are TRBV3-1 (or the pseudogene TRBV3-2) and TRBJ2-7; 10 bases line up with TRBD2. The CDR3 spans 15 residues. After removal of 1 base from V and 7 bases from J, the junction contained 7 bases not matched to a gene. CDR1 LGHDT and CDR2 YNNKEL come from the germline V gene (reference sequence). The CDR3 nucleotides are TGTGCCAGCAGCCAAGGGTCTAGCGGGGGTAGTGAGCAGTACGTC. Translating gives CASSQGSSGGSEQYV.

The chain employs TRBV7-9 and TRBJ2-5, with D perhaps TRBD1 (6 bases). This CDR3 contains 15 residues. V dropped 5 bases and J dropped 4 bases, with 17 bases sitting between them. Germline CDR1 reads SEHNR; CDR2 reads FQNEAQ (reference sequence). DNA of the CDR3: TGTGCCAGCAGCCTAGGCGTTACAGGGAGAGAGACCCAGTACTTC. Translating it yields CASSLGVTGRETQYF.

V usage is TRBV11-2 and J usage is TRBJ1-3, with D hard to call. The CDR3 is made up of 14 amino acids. The V end lost 0 bases, the J end lost 0 bases, and 3 bases lay between the germline ends. Germline assignment: CDR1 SGHAT and CDR2 FQNNGV. CDR3 region: CASSLEPSGNTIYF. In DNA form, the CDR3 reads TGTGCCAGCAGCTTAGAACCCTCTGGAAACACCATATATTTT.

J is TRBJ1-5 and V is TRBV10-3; D is uncertain. V lost 3 bases, J lost 3 bases, and 9 bases lay in between. This CDR3 spans 14 amino acids. The germline V gene has CDR1 ENHRY and CDR2 SYGVKD. The CDR3 DNA reads as TGTGCCATCAGTGAATCTGGTACCAATCAGCCCCAGCATTTT. Translation: CAISESGTNQPQHF.

This clone has only a few counts. The chain is built from TRBV15 and TRBJ1-4, with no clear D. Germline loops: CDR1 LNHNV, CDR2 YYDKDF (reference sequence). This CDR3 is 13 amino acids long. V dropped 0 bases and J dropped 8 bases, with 7 bases sitting between them. DNA for the CDR3: TGTGCCACCAGCAGAGATTGGCGGGAAAAACTGTTTTTT. Protein sequence: CATSRDWREKLFF.

The table lists this clone with a count of one. The rearrangement links TRBV28 to TRBJ2-7; D perhaps matches TRBD1 (6 bases). V dropped 0 bases and J dropped 3 bases, with 9 bases sitting between them. CDR1 and CDR2 from the germline V gene are MDHEN and SYDVKM. This CDR3 spans 14 amino acids. CDR3 loop: CASSLWDRDYEQYF. CDR3 nucleotide sequence: TGTGCCAGCAGTTTATGGGACAGAGACTACGAGCAGTACTTC.

The chain combines TRBV6-5 with TRBJ2-3, with D unclear. Trimming cost V 0 bases and J 0 bases, with 10 bases left between them. The CDR3 is 16 residues long. Germline V gene data show CDR1 as MNHEY and CDR2 as SVGAGI. The CDR3 region has the DNA TGTGCCAGCAGTTACTCCCGGCTATTTAGCACAGATACGCAGTATTTT. Translated: CASSYSRLFSTDTQYF.

CDR3 sequence: CATRPGTGSTGELFF. As DNA, the CDR3 is TGTGCCACCAGGCCCGGGACAGGGTCCACCGGGGAGCTGTTTTTT. The chain employs TRBV24-1 and TRBJ2-2; 9 bases fit TRBD1. V dropped 7 bases and J dropped 4; count of bases not matched to a gene: 6. Germline V gene lookup returns CDR1 KGHDR and CDR2 SFDVKD. The CDR3 covers 15 residues.

This chain uses TRBV14 with TRBJ2-3; TRBD2 might be the D (5 bases). CDR3 length: 14 amino acids. The germline V gene has CDR1 SGHDN and CDR2 FVKESK. Between the trimmed V and J ends, which lost 4 bases and 3 bases, there was a span of 11 bases. This chain's CDR3 is CASSPLGGTDTQYF. The CDR3 DNA sequence: TGTGCCAGCAGCCCCCTTGGAGGTACAGATACGCAGTATTTT.

This chain uses TRBV10-3 with TRBJ2-1; unclear D gene. The germline V and J ends were trimmed by 4 bases and 6 bases, with 7 bases remaining between them. The CDR3 consists of 12 residues. Germline lookup yields CDR1 ENHRY and CDR2 SYGVKD. CDR3 sequence reads: CAISVSSNEQFF. CDR3 nucleotides: TGTGCCATCAGTGTTAGCTCCAATGAGCAGTTCTTC.

The rearrangement joins TRBV24-1 to TRBJ1-5, with TRBD1 matching over 8 bases. From germline, CDR1 is KGHDR and CDR2 SFDVKD. This CDR3 contains 20 residues. V gave up 8 bases and J gave up 0 bases; unmatched junction bases: 20. CDR3 region: CATKDGVAGQATVSNQPQHF. CDR3 bases: TGTGCCACCAAGGATGGGGTGGCGGGACAGGCCACCGTTAGCAATCAGCCCCAGCATTTT.

The V and J genes are TRBV19 and TRBJ1-2; 9 bases align to TRBD1. Germline V gene lookup returns CDR1 LNHDA and CDR2 SQIVND (reference sequence). The CDR3 totals 15 residues. V gave up 8 bases and J gave up 4 bases; unmatched junction bases: 11. In nucleotides, the CDR3 is TGTGCCAGTGGAGGCCGGGACAGGGAAGTCTATGGCTACACCTTC. Residues: CASGGRDREVYGYTF. Full variable domain (remainder filled in from reference TRBV19 and TRBJ1-2): DGGITQSPKYLFRKEGQNVTLSCEQNLNHDAMYWYRQDPGQGLRLIYYSQIVNDFQKGDIAEGYSVSREKKESFPLTVTSAQKNPTAFYLCASGGRDREVYGYTFGSGTRLTVV.

This clone came up once. The V and J genes are TRBV5-1 and TRBJ2-1; 10 nucleotides match TRBD2. Germline CDR1 reads SGHRS; CDR2 reads YFSETQ. V trimming: 0 bases; J trimming: 4 bases; junction bases outside the gene matches: 4. The CDR3 is 16 residues long. The CDR3 loop reads CASSLAGSGRYNEQFF. The CDR3 bases are TGCGCCAGCAGCTTGGCGGGTAGCGGGAGGTACAATGAGCAGTTCTTC.

The chain links TRBV18 to TRBJ2-6, with TRBD1 matching over 9 bases. The germline V gene has CDR1 KGHSH and CDR2 LQKENI. This CDR3 is built from 18 residues. V shed 3 bases, J shed 0 bases, and the junction held 6 bases outside the gene matches. CDR3 nucleotide sequence: TGTGCCAGCTCACCCGCGGGACAGGGATTCTCTGGGGCCAACGTCCTGACTTTC. Its protein product is CASSPAGQGFSGANVLTF.

This clone was observed once. The rearrangement uses TRBV7-9 and TRBJ1-6, with 10 nucleotides matching TRBD1. The CDR3 contains 15 residues. Germline trimming cut 5 bases from V and 8 bases from J; bases unmatched to any gene: 6. CDR1 is SEHNR and CDR2 is FQNEAQ in the germline V gene (reference sequence). CDR3 sequence (DNA): TGTGCCAGCAGCACCTCCGGGACAGGGGATTCACCCCTCCACTTT. It translates to CASSTSGTGDSPLHF.

This sequence joins TRBV6-2 or TRBV6-3 and TRBJ1-6; tentative D call: TRBD1 (5 bases). Germline values: CDR1 MNHEY, CDR2 SVGEGT. The CDR3 is 13 residues long. The V end lost 6 bases, the J end lost 10 bases, and 13 bases lay between the germline ends. CDR3 in amino acids: CASSRQTDSPLHF. The CDR3 coding sequence is TGTGCCAGCAGCCGACAGACAGACTCACCCCTCCACTTT.

V gene TRBV5-1 combines with J gene TRBJ2-7; D is perhaps TRBD1 (6 bases). CDR1 is SGHRS, CDR2 YFSETQ, per germline. V lost 2 bases, J lost 3 bases, and 12 bases lay in between. The length of the CDR3 is 14 residues. CDR3 residues: CASSFSGDGYEQYV. CDR3 in DNA: TGCGCCAGCAGCTTTTCAGGGGATGGCTACGAGCAGTACGTC.